One sample yielded the 20 T cell receptor beta chains listed below, sequenced in a study of patients and donors after allogeneic stem cell transplantation. MiXCR was run by TCRdb on the RT-PCR reads, yielding one entry per CDR3 protein. The data hold some 150,000 distinct CDR3 sequences, with 30% to 45% observed a single time. Sequenced sample: blood, either unsorted or a sorted T cell fraction (not recorded which). These receptors all come from a human donor who was either an allogeneic HSCT recipient or a stem cell or donor lymphocyte infusion donor (not recorded which). It is not recorded whose cells these are; they may come from a transplant donor.

This clonotype appeared a few times. The chain is built from TRBV20-1 and TRBJ1-6; D is perhaps TRBD1 (6 bases). The V gene's germline CDR1 is DFQATT and CDR2 SNEGSKA (reference sequence). Trimming shortened V by 7 bases and J by 3 bases, and 13 bases separated the two germline ends. The CDR3 consists of 14 residues. CDR3 amino acids: CSVRRTDYNSPLHF. CDR3 bases: TGCAGTGTGCGCAGGACAGACTATAATTCACCCCTCCACTTT.

V is TRBV12-3 or TRBV12-4 and J is TRBJ1-2; D not certain. V gave up 7 bases and J gave up 3 bases, with 12 bases separating them. This CDR3 contains 13 residues. The CDR3 sequence is CASKRAGDYGYTF. The CDR3 coding sequence is TGTGCCAGCAAACGGGCAGGAGACTATGGCTACACCTTC.

This clonotype turned up a few times. CDR3 loop: CASSLGTVNTEAFF. The CDR3 nucleotides read TGTGCCAGCAGTTTAGGGACAGTGAACACTGAAGCTTTCTTT. The chain carries TRBV12-3 or TRBV12-4 and TRBJ1-1; possibly TRBD1 for D (6 bases). The CDR3 loop spans 14 amino acids. The ends were cut back, 1 base at V and 0 bases at J, with 6 bases in the middle.

The table lists this clonotype with a few counts. This CDR3 reads CSATFPGKLFF. For the CDR3, the DNA is TGCAGTGCTACTTTCCCTGGAAAACTGTTTTTT. The chain employs TRBV20-1 and TRBJ1-4; D unclear. Germline CDR1 is DFQATT and CDR2 is SNEGSKA (reference sequence). The CDR3 runs to 11 residues. Trimming removed 4 bases at V and 10 bases at J, with 10 bases between.

A word on this clonotype: Given the absence of the conserved phenylalanine or tryptophan at the CDR3 end, a read error is likely. J is TRBJ1-1 and V is TRBV5-1; D gene unclear. The CDR3 is 14 residues long. V gave up 4 bases and J gave up 3 bases, with 13 bases separating them. Germline CDR1 reads SGHRS; CDR2 reads YFSETQ. The CDR3 sequence: CASSPRLADTEAFL. CDR3 nucleotides: TGCGCCAGCAGCCCCCGGCTGGCGGACACTGAAGCTTTCTTG.

The chain employs TRBV7-9 and TRBJ2-4; maybe TRBD2 (5 bases). The CDR3 runs to 14 residues. V was trimmed by 3 bases and J by 8 bases, leaving 14 bases between them. Germline CDR1 and CDR2: SEHNR and FQNEAQ (reference sequence). The CDR3: CASSFAGNPDIQYF. CDR3 bases: TGTGCCAGCAGCTTCGCCGGGAACCCGGACATTCAGTACTTC. Full variable domain (remainder filled in from reference TRBV7-9 and TRBJ2-4): DTGVSQNPRHKITKRGQNVTFRCDPISEHNRLYWYRQTLGQGPEFLTYFQNEAQLEKSRLLSDRFSAERPKGSFSTLEIQRTEQGDSAMYLCASSFAGNPDIQYFGAGTRLSVL.

The V and J genes are TRBV12-3 or TRBV12-4 and TRBJ2-2, with D maybe TRBD2 (5 bases). The V end lost 3 bases, the J end lost 3 bases, and 11 bases lay between the germline ends. The CDR3 length is 15 residues. In nucleotides, the CDR3 is TGTGCCAGCAGTTTCGCAGCGAGGGACACCGGGGAGCTGTTTTTT. Protein sequence: CASSFAARDTGELFF.

The chain links TRBV29-1 to TRBJ1-1, with D tentatively TRBD1 (5 bases). Trimming pared 6 bases from V and 2 bases from J, leaving 13 bases between. This CDR3 spans 13 amino acids. Germline values: CDR1 SQVTM, CDR2 ANQGSEA. CDR3 DNA: TGCAGCGTCGGCACAGGTCATAACACTGAAGCTTTCTTT. It translates to CSVGTGHNTEAFF.

V usage is TRBV9 and J usage is TRBJ1-1; unclear D gene. The CDR3 spans 13 residues. V lost 3 bases, J lost 6 bases, and 12 bases lay in between. CDR1 is SGDLS, CDR2 YYNGEE, per germline. The CDR3 region has the DNA TGTGCCAGCAGCGAGGTTTTTGGGGCTGAAGCTTTCTTT. Its translation: CASSEVFGAEAFF.

This sequence joins TRBV6-1 and TRBJ2-7, with no clear D. Trimming took off 2 bases at V and 1 base at J, with 3 bases between the two ends. CDR3 length equals 12 residues. Germline V gives CDR1 MNHNS, CDR2 SASEGT. CDR3: CASSEISYEQYF. Written as DNA, the CDR3 is TGTGCCAGCAGTGAAATATCCTACGAGCAGTACTTC.

This clonotype has just a few counts. The chain has TRBV20-1 and TRBJ1-1; D is undetermined. CDR1 and CDR2 (germline): DFQATT, SNEGSKA (reference sequence). The CDR3 is 16 amino acids. Trimming cost V 5 bases and J 3 bases, with 22 bases left between them. The CDR3 DNA reads TGCAGTGCTCCTCCCCGGGTTTCAAATGGGTACACTGAAGCTTTCTTT. Its protein product is CSAPPRVSNGYTEAFF.

The CDR3 DNA reads as TGTGCCAGCAGTATTAGGGGGAGTAAGTACAATGAGCAGTTCTTC. Translated, it gives CASSIRGSKYNEQFF. The gene calls are TRBV6-5 and TRBJ2-1; possible D gene TRBD1, 6 bases. The CDR3 is 15 residues long. V lost 5 bases and J lost 4, with 15 bases in between. CDR1 and CDR2 (germline): MNHEY, SVGAGI.

The CDR3 spells CASTRSGENTEAFF. CDR3 coding DNA: TGTGCCAGCACCCGATCGGGGGAGAACACTGAAGCTTTCTTT. The genes are TRBV6-5 and TRBJ1-1, with D perhaps matching TRBD1 (5 bases). Germline CDR1 and CDR2: MNHEY and SVGAGI. The CDR3 has 14 residues. Trimming removed 7 bases from V and 1 base from J, with 13 bases in between.

The chain uses TRBV12-3 or TRBV12-4 and TRBJ1-6; D gene unclear. The CDR3 totals 11 residues. V lost 6 bases and J 13 bases, leaving 10 bases between the germline ends. In DNA, the CDR3 is TGTGCCAGCAGCCGTGCGGGCCCCCTCCACTTT. Amino acids: CASSRAGPLHF.

The genes are TRBV24-1 and TRBJ1-4; D not certain. V lost 9 bases and J 8 bases, leaving 12 bases between the germline ends. Germline CDR1 reads KGHDR; CDR2 reads SFDVKD. This CDR3 contains 12 residues. CDR3 DNA sequence: TGTGCCACCCTTATGACGAAAGAAAAACTGTTTTTT. Translated, it gives CATLMTKEKLFF.

The chain joins TRBV7-2 to TRBJ1-2; 8 bases fit TRBD1. CDR3 length: 17 residues. Germline V lookup: CDR1 SGHTA, CDR2 FQGNSA. V shed 0 bases, J shed 2 bases, and the junction held 8 bases outside the gene matches. The CDR3 bases are TGTGCCAGCAGCTTAGCTCACCGGACAGGGCCGAACTATGGCTACACCTTC. It specifies CASSLAHRTGPNYGYTF.

This clonotype was detected a few times. The chain carries TRBV28 and TRBJ1-1, with TRBD1 matching 10 bases. In germline, CDR1 is MDHEN, CDR2 SYDVKM. V gave up 1 base and J gave up 4 bases; unmatched junction bases: 6. There are 16 residues in the CDR3. The CDR3 spells CASSLSWDRGGTEAFF. As DNA, the CDR3 is TGTGCCAGCAGTTTATCCTGGGACAGGGGTGGCACTGAAGCTTTCTTT. The whole variable domain, remainder taken from reference TRBV28 and TRBJ1-1, is DVKVTQSSRYLVKRTGEKVFLECVQDMDHENMFWYRQDPGLGLRLIYFSYDVKMKEKGDIPEGYSVSREKKERFSLILESASTNQTSMYLCASSLSWDRGGTEAFFGQGTRLTVV.

This chain joins TRBV4-2 and TRBJ1-6; 8 bases are shared with TRBD1. CDR1 LGHNA and CDR2 YNFKEQ come from the germline V gene. This CDR3 spans 16 amino acids. V dropped 4 bases and J dropped 9; count of bases not matched to a gene: 11. This chain's CDR3 is CASSPFPRGRGSPLHF. In DNA, the CDR3 is TGTGCCAGCAGCCCCTTCCCCAGGGGGCGCGGTTCACCCCTCCACTTT.

The V call is TRBV12-3 or TRBV12-4, the J call TRBJ1-2, with D tentatively TRBD1 (5 bases). The V end lost 6 bases, the J end lost 8 bases, and 22 bases lay between the germline ends. The CDR3 has 15 amino acids. CDR3 in DNA: TGTGCCAGCAGCATCCAGGGTTGGGTAATGGGAGGCTACACCTTC. Translated, it gives CASSIQGWVMGGYTF.

The V call is TRBV6-2 or TRBV6-3, the J call TRBJ1-2, with D unclear. This CDR3 is 14 amino acids long. Germline CDR1 is MNHEY and CDR2 is SVGEGT. Trimming removed 5 bases at V and 2 bases at J, with 12 bases between. CDR3 coding DNA: TGTGCCAGCAGTAAGGGCCCGACGAACTATGGCTACACCTTC. It is translated as CASSKGPTNYGYTF.